This paragraph reports one TCR beta chain. Its antigen remains unknown. These data come from a study of T cell responses to AZD1222 COVID-19 vaccine. TCRdb's copy holds only in-frame clones and misses some; the assay was immunoSEQ multiplex PCR. The sample contains about 120,000 clones, roughly 89% of which appear only once. General observations from the study: Nearly half of the spike-specific TCRs reportedly recognize variant regions that carry no mutations.

The CDR3 loop spans 13 amino acids. CDR1 and CDR2 (germline): SEHNR, FQNEAQ (reference sequence). Trimming cost V 5 bases and J 7 bases; bases outside gene matches: 5. The chain employs TRBV7-9 and TRBJ1-2, with TRBD1 matching over 9 bases. This TCR came from an adult in good health. The material sequenced was peripheral blood, taken on day 0 of AZD1222 vaccination. The CDR3 DNA sequence: TGTGCCAGCAGCCCGGGACAGGGTTTTGGCTACACCTTC. Translating gives CASSPGQGFGYTF.